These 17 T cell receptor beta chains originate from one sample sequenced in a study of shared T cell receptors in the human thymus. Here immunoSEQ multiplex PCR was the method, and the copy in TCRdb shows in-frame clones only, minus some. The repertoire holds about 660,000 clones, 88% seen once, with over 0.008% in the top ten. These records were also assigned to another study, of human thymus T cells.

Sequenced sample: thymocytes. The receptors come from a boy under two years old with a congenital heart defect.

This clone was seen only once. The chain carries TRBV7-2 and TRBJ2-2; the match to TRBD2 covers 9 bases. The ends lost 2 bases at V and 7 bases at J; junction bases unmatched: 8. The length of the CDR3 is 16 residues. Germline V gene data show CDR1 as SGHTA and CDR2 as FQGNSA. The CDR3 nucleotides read TGTGCCAGCAGCTTACGGGCGGGAGGGCCAAGCGGGGAGCTGTTTTTT. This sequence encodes CASSLRAGGPSGELFF.

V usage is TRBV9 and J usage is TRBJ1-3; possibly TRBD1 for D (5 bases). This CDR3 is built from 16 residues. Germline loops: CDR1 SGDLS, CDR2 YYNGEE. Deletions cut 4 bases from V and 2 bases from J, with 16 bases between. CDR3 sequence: CASSTRPQGTGNTIYF. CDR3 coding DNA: TGTGCCAGCAGCACCCGACCCCAGGGTACTGGAAACACCATATATTTT.

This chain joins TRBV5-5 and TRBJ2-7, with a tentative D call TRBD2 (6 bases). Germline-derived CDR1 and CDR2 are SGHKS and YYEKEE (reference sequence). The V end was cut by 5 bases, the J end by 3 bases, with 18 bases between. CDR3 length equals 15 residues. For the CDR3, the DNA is TGTGCCAGCAGTGCGTCAGGCGGGACCATCTACGAGCAGTACTTC. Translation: CASSASGGTIYEQYF.

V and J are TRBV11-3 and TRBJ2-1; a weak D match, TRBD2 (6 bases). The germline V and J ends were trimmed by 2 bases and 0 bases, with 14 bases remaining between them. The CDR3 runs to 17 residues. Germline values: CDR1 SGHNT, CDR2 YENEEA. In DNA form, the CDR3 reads TGTGCCAGCAGCTTAAATGCGGGATTAAGCTCCTACAATGAGCAGTTCTTC. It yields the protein CASSLNAGLSSYNEQFF.

Here the CDR3 reads CASSPRLAGNYEQYF. The CDR3 DNA reads as TGTGCCAGCTCACCGCGACTAGCGGGAAACTACGAGCAGTACTTC. This chain links TRBV18 with TRBJ2-7; 11 bases align to TRBD2. CDR3 length: 15 residues. Unmatched junction bases numbered 4, after V lost 3 bases and J lost 3 bases. The germline CDR1 and CDR2 sequences are KGHSH and LQKENI.

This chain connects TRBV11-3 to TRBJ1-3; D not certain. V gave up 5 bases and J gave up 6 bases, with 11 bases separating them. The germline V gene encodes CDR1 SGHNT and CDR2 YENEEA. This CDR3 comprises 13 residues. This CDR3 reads CASSPVASNTIYF. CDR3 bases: TGTGCCAGCAGCCCAGTGGCCTCAAACACCATATATTTT.

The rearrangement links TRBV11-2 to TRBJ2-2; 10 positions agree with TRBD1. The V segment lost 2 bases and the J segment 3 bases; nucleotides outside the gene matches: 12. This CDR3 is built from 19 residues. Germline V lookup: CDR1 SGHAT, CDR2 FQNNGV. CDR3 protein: CASSLLDRGRFVDTGELFF. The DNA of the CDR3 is TGTGCCAGCAGCTTACTCGACAGGGGGCGTTTTGTGGACACCGGGGAGCTGTTTTTT.

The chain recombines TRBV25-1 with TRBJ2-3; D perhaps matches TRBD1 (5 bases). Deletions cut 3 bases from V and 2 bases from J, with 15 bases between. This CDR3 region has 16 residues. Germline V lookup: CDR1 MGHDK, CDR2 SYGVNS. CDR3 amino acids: CASSERPTGHTDTQYF. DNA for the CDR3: TGTGCCAGCAGTGAGCGTCCGACCGGACACACAGATACGCAGTATTTT.

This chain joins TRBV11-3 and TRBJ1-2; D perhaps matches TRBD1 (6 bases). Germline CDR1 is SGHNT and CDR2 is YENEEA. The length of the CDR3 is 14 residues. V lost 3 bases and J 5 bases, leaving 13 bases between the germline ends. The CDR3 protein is CASSLAGAGYGYTF. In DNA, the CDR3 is TGTGCCAGCAGCTTGGCGGGGGCGGGTTATGGCTACACCTTC.

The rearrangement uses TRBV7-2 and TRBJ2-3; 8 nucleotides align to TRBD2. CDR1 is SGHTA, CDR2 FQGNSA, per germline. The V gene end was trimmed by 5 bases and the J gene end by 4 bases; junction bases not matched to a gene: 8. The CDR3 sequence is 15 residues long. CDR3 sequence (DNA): TGTGCCAGCAGCCTAGGCGGGAGGAACGCAGATACGCAGTATTTT. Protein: CASSLGGRNADTQYF.

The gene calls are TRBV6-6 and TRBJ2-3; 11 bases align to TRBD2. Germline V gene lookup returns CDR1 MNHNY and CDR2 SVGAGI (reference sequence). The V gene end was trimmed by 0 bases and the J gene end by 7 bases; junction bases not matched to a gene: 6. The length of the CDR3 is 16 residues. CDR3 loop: CASSYSGTSGHNTQYF. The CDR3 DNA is TGTGCCAGCAGTTACTCTGGGACTAGCGGACATAATACGCAGTATTTT.

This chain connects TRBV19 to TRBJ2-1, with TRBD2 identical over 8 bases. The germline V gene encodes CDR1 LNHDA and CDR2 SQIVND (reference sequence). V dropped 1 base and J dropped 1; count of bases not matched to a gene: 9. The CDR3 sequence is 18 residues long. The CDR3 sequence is CASSIGGIGRESYNEQFF. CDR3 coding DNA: TGTGCCAGTAGTATAGGAGGCATCGGGAGGGAGTCCTACAATGAGCAGTTCTTC. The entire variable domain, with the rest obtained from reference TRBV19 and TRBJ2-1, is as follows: DGGITQSPKYLFRKEGQNVTLSCEQNLNHDAMYWYRQDPGQGLRLIYYSQIVNDFQKGDIAEGYSVSREKKESFPLTVTSAQKNPTAFYLCASSIGGIGRESYNEQFFGPGTRLTVL.

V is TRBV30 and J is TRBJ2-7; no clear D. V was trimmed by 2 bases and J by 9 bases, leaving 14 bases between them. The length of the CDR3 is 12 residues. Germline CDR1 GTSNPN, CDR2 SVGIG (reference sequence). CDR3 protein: CAWSPPMRRQYF. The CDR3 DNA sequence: TGTGCCTGGAGTCCTCCGATGCGGAGGCAGTACTTC.

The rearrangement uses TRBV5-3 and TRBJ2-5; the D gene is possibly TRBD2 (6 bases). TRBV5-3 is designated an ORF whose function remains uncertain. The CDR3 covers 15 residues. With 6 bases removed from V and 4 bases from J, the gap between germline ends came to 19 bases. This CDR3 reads CARNPKGPGGETQYF. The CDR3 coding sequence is TGTGCCAGAAACCCTAAGGGCCCCGGGGGAGAGACCCAGTACTTC.

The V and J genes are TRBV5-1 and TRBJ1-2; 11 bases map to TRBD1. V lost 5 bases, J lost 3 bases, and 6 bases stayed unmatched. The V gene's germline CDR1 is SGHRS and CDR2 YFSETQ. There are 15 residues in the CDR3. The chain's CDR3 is CASRPDRGLDYGYTF. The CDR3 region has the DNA TGCGCCAGCAGACCGGACAGGGGGCTTGACTATGGCTACACCTTC.

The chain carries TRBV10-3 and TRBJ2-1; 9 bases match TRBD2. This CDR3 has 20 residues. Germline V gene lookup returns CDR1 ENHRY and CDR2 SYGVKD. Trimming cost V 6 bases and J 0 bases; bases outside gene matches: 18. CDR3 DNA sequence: TGTGCCATCAGGCCCCGGTGGTGGGCGGGAGGGCCAAACTCCTACAATGAGCAGTTCTTC. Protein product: CAIRPRWWAGGPNSYNEQFF.

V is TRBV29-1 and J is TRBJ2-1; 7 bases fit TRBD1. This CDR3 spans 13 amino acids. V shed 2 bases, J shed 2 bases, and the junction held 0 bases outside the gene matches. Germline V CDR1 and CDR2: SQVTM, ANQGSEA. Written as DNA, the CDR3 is TGCAGCGTTGAAAGGGGGCCCTACAATGAGCAGTTCTTC. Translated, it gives CSVERGPYNEQFF.